A single sample is the source of the 4 T cell receptor beta chains below, sequenced in a study of shared clonotypes between healthy human individuals. Method: immunoSEQ multiplex PCR; TCRdb's copy keeps in-frame clones and lacks some. Here the sample spans 2 million or so clones, 95% being singletons. The sample consisted of naive CD4+ T cells sorted from blood. The subset is: CD45RA+ positively selected. Every receptor here comes from a man younger than 35 in good health.

The chain has TRBV11-2 and TRBJ1-2, with 10 bases matching TRBD1. With V trimmed by 1 base and J by 5 bases, 7 bases remained unmatched. The CDR3 consists of 16 residues. From germline, CDR1 is SGHAT and CDR2 FQNNGV. The DNA for the CDR3 is TGTGCCAGCAGCTTAGTCGGGACAGGGGTGGGATATGGCTACACCTTC. Translated, it gives CASSLVGTGVGYGYTF.

Comments on this clone: Other DNA sequences in the sample encode the same CDR3. The chain carries TRBV18 and TRBJ2-5, with D perhaps matching TRBD1 (5 bases). CDR1 is KGHSH, CDR2 LQKENI, per germline. The CDR3 extends over 13 amino acids. The germline V and J ends were trimmed by 5 bases and 2 bases, with 9 bases remaining between them. In DNA, the CDR3 is TGTGCCAGCTCAATCAGACAGCAAGAGACCCAGTACTTC. Protein product: CASSIRQQETQYF.

Turning to this clone: Other DNA sequences of this sample code for an identical CDR3. J is TRBJ2-3 and V is TRBV9; D gene uncertain. The V gene's germline CDR1 is SGDLS and CDR2 YYNGEE. The V gene lost 2 bases and the J gene lost 2 bases, with 6 bases spanning the gap. The CDR3 sequence is 13 residues long. CDR3 nucleotides: TGTGCCAGCAGCGTCGGAGTCACAGATACGCAGTATTTT. It is translated as CASSVGVTDTQYF.

The rearrangement links TRBV2 to TRBJ2-2; D possibly corresponds to TRBD2 (6 bases). The V gene lost 6 bases and the J gene lost 2 bases, with 13 bases spanning the gap. Per germline, CDR1 SNHLY and CDR2 FYNNEI. The CDR3 extends over 15 amino acids. As DNA, the CDR3 is TGTGCCAGCAGGATCGGGACTCTTAACACCGGGGAGCTGTTTTTT. It codes for CASRIGTLNTGELFF.